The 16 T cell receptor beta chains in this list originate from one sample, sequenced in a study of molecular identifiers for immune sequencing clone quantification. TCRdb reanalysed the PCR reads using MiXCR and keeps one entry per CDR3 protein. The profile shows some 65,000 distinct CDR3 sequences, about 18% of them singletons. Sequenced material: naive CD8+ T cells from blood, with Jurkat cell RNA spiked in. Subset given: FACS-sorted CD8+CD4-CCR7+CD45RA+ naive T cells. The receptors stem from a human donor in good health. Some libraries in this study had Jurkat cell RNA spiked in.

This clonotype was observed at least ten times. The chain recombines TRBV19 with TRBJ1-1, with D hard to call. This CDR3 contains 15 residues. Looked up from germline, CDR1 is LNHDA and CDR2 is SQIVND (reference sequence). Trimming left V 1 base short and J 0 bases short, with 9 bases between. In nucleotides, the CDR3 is TGTGCCAGTAGTATAGTTGAGGGTATGAACACTGAAGCTTTCTTT. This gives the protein CASSIVEGMNTEAFF.

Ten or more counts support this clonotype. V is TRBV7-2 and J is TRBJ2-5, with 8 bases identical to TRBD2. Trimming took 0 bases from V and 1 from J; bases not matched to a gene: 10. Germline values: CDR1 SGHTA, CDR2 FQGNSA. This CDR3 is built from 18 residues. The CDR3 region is CASSLAVEVAGSQETQYF. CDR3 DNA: TGTGCCAGCAGCTTAGCCGTGGAGGTAGCGGGGTCCCAAGAGACCCAGTACTTC.

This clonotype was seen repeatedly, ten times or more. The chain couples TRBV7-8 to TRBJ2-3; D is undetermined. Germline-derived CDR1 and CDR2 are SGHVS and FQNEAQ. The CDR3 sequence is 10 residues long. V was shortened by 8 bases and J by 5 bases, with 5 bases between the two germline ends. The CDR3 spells CASVGDTQYF. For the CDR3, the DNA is TGTGCCAGCGTCGGAGATACGCAGTATTTT. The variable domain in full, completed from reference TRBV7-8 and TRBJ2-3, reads GAGVSQSPRYKVAKRGQDVALRCDPISGHVSLFWYQQALGQGPEFLTYFQNEAQLDKSGLPSDRFFAERPEGSVSTLKIQRTQQEDSAVYLCASVGDTQYFGPGTRLTVL.

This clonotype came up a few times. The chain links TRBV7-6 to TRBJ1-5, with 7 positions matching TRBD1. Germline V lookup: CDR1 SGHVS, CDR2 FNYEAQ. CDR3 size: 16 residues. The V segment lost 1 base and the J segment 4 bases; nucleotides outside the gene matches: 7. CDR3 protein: CASSLGTGGGNQPQHF. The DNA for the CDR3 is TGTGCCAGCAGCTTAGGGACAGGCGGCGGGAATCAGCCCCAGCATTTT.

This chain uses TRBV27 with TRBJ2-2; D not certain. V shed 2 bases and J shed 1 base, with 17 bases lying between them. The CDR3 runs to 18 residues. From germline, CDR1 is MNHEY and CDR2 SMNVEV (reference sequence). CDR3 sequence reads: CASSLTQIASLNTGELFF. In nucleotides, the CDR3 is TGTGCCAGCAGTTTAACGCAGATCGCCTCACTGAACACCGGGGAGCTGTTTTTT.

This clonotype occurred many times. The CDR3 DNA reads as TGTGCCAGCAGCTTAGGCAGGACAGGGCGCGAGACCCAGTACTTC. This gives the protein CASSLGRTGRETQYF. V gene TRBV11-2 combines with J gene TRBJ2-5, with TRBD1 matching over 8 bases. The CDR3 consists of 15 residues. Germline CDR1 SGHAT, CDR2 FQNNGV. The V segment lost 1 base and the J segment 5 bases; nucleotides outside the gene matches: 6.

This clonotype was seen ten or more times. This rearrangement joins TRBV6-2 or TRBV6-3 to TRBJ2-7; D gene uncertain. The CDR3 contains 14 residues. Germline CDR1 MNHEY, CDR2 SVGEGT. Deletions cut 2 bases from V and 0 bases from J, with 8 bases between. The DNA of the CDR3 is TGTGCCAGCAGTTACGACTTTCGCTCCTACGAGCAGTACTTC. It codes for CASSYDFRSYEQYF.

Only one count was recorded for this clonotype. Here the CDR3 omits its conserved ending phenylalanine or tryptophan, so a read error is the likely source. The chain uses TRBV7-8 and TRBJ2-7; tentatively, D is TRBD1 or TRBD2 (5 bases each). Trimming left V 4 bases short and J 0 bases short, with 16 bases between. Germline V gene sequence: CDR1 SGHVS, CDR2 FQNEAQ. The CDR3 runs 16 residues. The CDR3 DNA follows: TGTGCCAGCAGCTCCCAGATCCGGGGCAGCTCCTACGAGCAGTACCTC. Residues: CASSSQIRGSSYEQYL.

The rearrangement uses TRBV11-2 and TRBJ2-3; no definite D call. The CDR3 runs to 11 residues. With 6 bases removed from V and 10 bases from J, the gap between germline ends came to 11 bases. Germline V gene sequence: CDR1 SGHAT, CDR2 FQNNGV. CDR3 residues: CASSKDDAQYF. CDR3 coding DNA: TGTGCCAGCAGTAAGGATGATGCGCAGTATTTT.

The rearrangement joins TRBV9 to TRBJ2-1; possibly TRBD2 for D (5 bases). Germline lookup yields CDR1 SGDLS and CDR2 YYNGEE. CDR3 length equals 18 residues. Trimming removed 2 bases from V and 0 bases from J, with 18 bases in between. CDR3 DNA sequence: TGTGCCAGCAGCGTCGGGGTTCTTGAAAAGGGCTCCTACAATGAGCAGTTCTTC. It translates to CASSVGVLEKGSYNEQFF.

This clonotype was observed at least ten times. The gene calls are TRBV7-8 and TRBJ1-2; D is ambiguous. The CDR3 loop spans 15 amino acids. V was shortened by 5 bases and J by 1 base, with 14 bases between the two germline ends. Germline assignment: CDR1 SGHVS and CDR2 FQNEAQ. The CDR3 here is CASSPAGSVNYGYTF. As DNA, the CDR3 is TGTGCCAGCAGCCCCGCCGGCAGCGTTAACTATGGCTACACCTTC.

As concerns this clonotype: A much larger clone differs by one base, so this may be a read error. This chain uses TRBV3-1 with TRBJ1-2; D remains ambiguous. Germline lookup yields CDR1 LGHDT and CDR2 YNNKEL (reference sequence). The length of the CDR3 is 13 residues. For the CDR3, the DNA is TGTGCCCGCAGCCCACCCAATGGCTATGGCTACACCTTC. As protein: CARSPPNGYGYTF.

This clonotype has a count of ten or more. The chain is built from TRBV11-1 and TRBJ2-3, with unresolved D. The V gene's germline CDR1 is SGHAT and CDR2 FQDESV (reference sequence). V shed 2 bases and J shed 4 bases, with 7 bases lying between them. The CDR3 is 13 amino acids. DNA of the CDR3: TGTGCCAGCAGCTTACAGGTAGCAGATACGCAGTATTTT. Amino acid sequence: CASSLQVADTQYF.

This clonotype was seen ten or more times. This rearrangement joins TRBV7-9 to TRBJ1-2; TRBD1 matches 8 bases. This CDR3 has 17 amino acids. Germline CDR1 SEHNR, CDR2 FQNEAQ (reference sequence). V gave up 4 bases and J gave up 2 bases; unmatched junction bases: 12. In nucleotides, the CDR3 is TGTGCCAGCAGCTCTCAGGGCAGGGGGCAGGTGAACTATGGCTACACCTTC. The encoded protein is CASSSQGRGQVNYGYTF.

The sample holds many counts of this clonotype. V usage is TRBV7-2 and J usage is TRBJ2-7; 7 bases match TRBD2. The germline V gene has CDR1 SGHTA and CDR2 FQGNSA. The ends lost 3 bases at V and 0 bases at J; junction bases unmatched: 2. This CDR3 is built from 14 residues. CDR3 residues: CASSFGGSSYEQYF. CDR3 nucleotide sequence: TGTGCCAGCAGCTTTGGCGGGAGCTCCTACGAGCAGTACTTC.

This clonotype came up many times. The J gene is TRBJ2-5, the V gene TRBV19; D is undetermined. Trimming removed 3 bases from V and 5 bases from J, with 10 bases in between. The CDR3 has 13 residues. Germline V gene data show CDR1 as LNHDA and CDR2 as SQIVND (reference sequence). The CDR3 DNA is TGTGCCAGTAGTATCTGGCCCCAGGAGACCCAGTACTTC. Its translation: CASSIWPQETQYF.